The 7 T cell receptor beta chains listed next were all sequenced from one sample in a study of blood T cell repertoires in COVID-19. The method was immunoSEQ multiplex PCR; TCRdb's version includes in-frame clones alone and lacks a portion of them. The sample holds under 250,000 clones, approximately 85% seen once. Sequences were obtained from peripheral blood. The receptor set was obtained from a man in his fifties or sixties who had recovered from COVID-19.

This chain joins TRBV18 and TRBJ2-5, with 12 bases lining up with TRBD2. V shed 3 bases and J 5 bases; nucleotides not matched to a gene: 7. Per the germline V gene, CDR1 is KGHSH and CDR2 is LQKENI. This CDR3 region has 16 residues. The CDR3 loop is CASSPLAGGPTETQYF. CDR3 nucleotide sequence: TGTGCCAGCTCACCCCTAGCGGGAGGGCCCACGGAGACCCAGTACTTC.

This chain links TRBV4-2 with TRBJ2-7; D perhaps matches TRBD1 (5 bases). CDR1 and CDR2 from the germline V gene are LGHNA and YNFKEQ. Trimming stripped 0 bases from V and 7 bases from J, with 16 bases between. The length of the CDR3 is 15 residues. The CDR3 sequence: CASSQDGANFREQYF. In nucleotides, the CDR3 is TGTGCCAGCAGCCAAGATGGGGCAAATTTTCGGGAGCAGTACTTC.

The chain joins TRBV5-6 to TRBJ1-5; maybe TRBD1 (6 bases). The CDR3 is 16 amino acids. Germline V lookup: CDR1 SGHDT, CDR2 YYEEEE. V was trimmed by 1 base and J by 0 bases, leaving 11 bases between them. The CDR3: CASSLFTGNSNQPQHF. The CDR3, as DNA: TGTGCCAGCAGCTTGTTTACAGGGAATAGCAATCAGCCCCAGCATTTT.

V gene TRBV12-3 or TRBV12-4 combines with J gene TRBJ1-2; D is possibly TRBD1 (6 bases). V gave up 7 bases and J gave up 8 bases, with 17 bases separating them. The CDR3 length is 13 residues. In DNA, the CDR3 is TGTGCCAGCAATTTCCAGGGGAGTCGGGGCTACACCTTC. It is translated as CASNFQGSRGYTF.

The chain is built from TRBV27 and TRBJ2-3; 15 bases fit TRBD2. V lost 6 bases to trimming and J lost 3 bases; unmatched junction nucleotides: 7. This CDR3 comprises 17 residues. The germline gives CDR1 MNHEY, CDR2 SMNVEV (reference sequence). The CDR3, as DNA: TGTGCCAGCAGCCAGATCGGACTAGCGGGAGGGACAGATACGCAGTATTTT. It encodes CASSQIGLAGGTDTQYF.

The rearrangement links TRBV19 to TRBJ1-2; TRBD1 is a possible D gene (5 bases). Germline loops: CDR1 LNHDA, CDR2 SQIVND (reference sequence). V lost 3 bases to trimming and J lost 4 bases, with 18 bases between them. The CDR3 runs to 16 residues. The CDR3 reads CASSMSLLGDFYGYTF. The CDR3 nucleotides are TGTGCCAGTAGTATGTCCCTACTGGGGGACTTCTATGGCTACACCTTC.

This clone showed up just once. This chain connects TRBV27 to TRBJ2-7, with a weak D call TRBD1 (5 bases). Trimming cost V 4 bases and J 2 bases, with 12 bases left between them. The CDR3 contains 14 residues. CDR1 is MNHEY, CDR2 SMNVEV, per germline (reference sequence). CDR3 residues: CASSSTVRAYEQYF. The DNA for the CDR3 is TGTGCCAGCAGTTCGACAGTGAGAGCCTACGAGCAGTACTTC.